The 28 T cell receptor beta chains in this list originate from one sample, sequenced in a study of blood T cell repertoires in COVID-19 (dated by TCRdb to the early 2020s). Library preparation used the immunoSEQ multiplex PCR assay. The immuneACCESS repertoire file appears here via TCRdb, limited to in-frame rearrangements. These files lack a portion of the clones; in checked studies, under half of the deficit traces to unresolved V genes, and the cause of the others is not known. Present in this sample are some 100,000 clones, roughly nine tenths of which were seen just once. The biggest ten clones account for 0.85% to 1% of the sample. The source material was peripheral blood. These receptors were obtained from a man aged 55-75 years with acute or convalescent COVID-19.

This clone was detected only a few times. The chain combines TRBV28 with TRBJ1-5; tentatively, D is TRBD1 (5 bases). CDR1 is MDHEN and CDR2 is SYDVKM in the germline V gene. Between the trimmed V and J ends, which lost 6 bases and 4 bases, there was a span of 7 bases. CDR3 length: 12 amino acids. For the CDR3, the DNA is TGTGCCAGCAGCTCAGGGAATCAGCCCCAGCATTTT. Encoded protein: CASSSGNQPQHF. Complete variable domain (other parts from reference TRBV28 and TRBJ1-5): DVKVTQSSRYLVKRTGEKVFLECVQDMDHENMFWYRQDPGLGLRLIYFSYDVKMKEKGDIPEGYSVSREKKERFSLILESASTNQTSMYLCASSSGNQPQHFGDGTRLSIL.

This chain joins TRBV4-2 and TRBJ2-1, with D maybe TRBD2 (7 bases). V lost 0 bases and J lost 2, with 14 bases in between. From germline, CDR1 is LGHNA and CDR2 YNFKEQ. This CDR3 contains 17 residues. The DNA of the CDR3 is TGTGCCAGCAGCCAAGAGATTGGGGGGGCCCCCTACAATGAGCAGTTCTTC. Translation gives CASSQEIGGAPYNEQFF.

This clone was found once. The genes are TRBV7-8 and TRBJ1-5; no clear D gene. V was cut by 4 bases and J by 4 bases, with 17 bases left in between. CDR3 length: 16 residues. CDR1 and CDR2 (germline): SGHVS, FQNEAQ. CDR3 protein: CASSSRRGWGNQPQHF. The CDR3 DNA reads as TGTGCCAGCAGCTCGCGAAGAGGGTGGGGAAATCAGCCCCAGCATTTT.

The rearrangement uses TRBV28 and TRBJ1-6; 10 bases fit TRBD1. Germline lookup yields CDR1 MDHEN and CDR2 SYDVKM. The CDR3 extends over 17 amino acids. With 4 bases clipped from V and 3 bases from J, the junction kept 6 bases outside the gene matches. The CDR3 coding sequence is TGTGCCAGCAGTTCCCGGGGACAGGGGAACTATAATTCACCCCTCCACTTT. It yields the protein CASSSRGQGNYNSPLHF.

This rearrangement joins TRBV30 to TRBJ1-2; possibly TRBD1 for D (5 bases). CDR1 is GTSNPN, CDR2 SVGIG, per germline (reference sequence). The CDR3 is 15 residues long. V was cut by 4 bases and J by 6 bases, with 21 bases left in between. CDR3 in DNA: TGTGCCTGGACCCGAACGGACATTTGGAACCATGGCTACACCTTC. Its protein product is CAWTRTDIWNHGYTF.

This clone was observed once. This chain links TRBV28 with TRBJ1-5; D is possibly TRBD1 (5 bases). Germline values: CDR1 MDHEN, CDR2 SYDVKM. The CDR3 sequence is 13 residues long. The V and J ends lost 5 bases and 11 bases respectively, with 16 bases between them. CDR3 residues: CASSPPGQRAQHF. CDR3 bases: TGTGCCAGCAGTCCTCCGGGGCAGCGGGCCCAGCATTTT.

CDR3 region: CASGPIGDQPQHF. Written as DNA, the CDR3 is TGTGCCAGCGGGCCGATCGGGGATCAGCCCCAGCATTTT. V gene TRBV27 combines with J gene TRBJ1-5; no reliable D call. The CDR3 covers 13 residues. The V and J ends lost 8 bases and 5 bases respectively, with 13 bases between them. Per germline, CDR1 MNHEY and CDR2 SMNVEV (reference sequence).

This clone was found once. This rearrangement joins TRBV12-3 or TRBV12-4 to TRBJ1-2, with 7 bases lining up with TRBD1. The V and J ends lost 7 bases and 8 bases, in that order; junction bases with no gene match: 10. The CDR3 is 13 residues long. The CDR3 reads CASTPNRGLGYTF. CDR3 nucleotides: TGTGCCAGCACCCCTAACAGGGGATTGGGCTACACCTTC.

J is TRBJ1-2 and V is TRBV19, with TRBD1 matching 10 bases. The CDR3 has 14 residues. The V gene end was trimmed by 6 bases and the J gene end by 4 bases; junction bases not matched to a gene: 5. Germline V gene data show CDR1 as LNHDA and CDR2 as SQIVND (reference sequence). This CDR3 reads CASRGQGKSYGYTF. The DNA for the CDR3 is TGTGCCAGTAGGGGACAGGGGAAGAGCTATGGCTACACCTTC.

The CDR3 spells CASSPELDREAEAFF. The CDR3 DNA reads as TGTGCCAGCTCACCGGAATTAGACAGGGAGGCTGAAGCTTTCTTT. V and J are TRBV18 and TRBJ1-1, with 7 bases lining up with TRBD1. From germline, CDR1 is KGHSH and CDR2 LQKENI. The CDR3 sequence is 15 residues long. The ends lost 3 bases at V and 6 bases at J; junction bases unmatched: 10.

J is TRBJ1-2 and V is TRBV2; possible D gene TRBD1, 6 bases. Trimming stripped 7 bases from V and 4 bases from J, with 22 bases between. The CDR3 length is 16 residues. Germline lookup yields CDR1 SNHLY and CDR2 FYNNEI. The CDR3 DNA sequence: TGTGCCAGCACCTTCGGGGGGGGCCTTTTGGTCTATGGCTACACCTTC. Residues: CASTFGGGLLVYGYTF.

The V and J genes are TRBV6-5 and TRBJ2-7; 10 bases are shared with TRBD2. The CDR3 covers 14 residues. V shed 6 bases and J 2 bases; nucleotides not matched to a gene: 4. The germline gives CDR1 MNHEY, CDR2 SVGAGI. Here the CDR3 reads CASRIAGGTYEQYF. The CDR3 DNA reads as TGTGCCAGCAGAATAGCGGGAGGTACCTACGAGCAGTACTTC.

The chain joins TRBV28 to TRBJ1-1; 9 nucleotides line up with TRBD1. CDR3 length: 14 amino acids. Germline-derived CDR1 and CDR2 are MDHEN and SYDVKM. The V gene end was trimmed by 6 bases and the J gene end by 8 bases; junction bases not matched to a gene: 10. The CDR3 nucleotides read TGTGCCAGCAGGATACAGGGGGCCGCGCTGGAAGCTTTCTTT. Its protein product is CASRIQGAALEAFF.

CDR3 protein: CASILPLDTFTGELFF. Here the CDR3 DNA reads TGTGCCAGCATACTGCCTTTAGACACTTTCACCGGGGAGCTGTTTTTT. The rearrangement joins TRBV27 to TRBJ2-2, with unresolved D. The CDR3 consists of 16 residues. V was trimmed by 7 bases and J by 4 bases, leaving 19 bases between them. Germline V gene data show CDR1 as MNHEY and CDR2 as SMNVEV (reference sequence).

The chain recombines TRBV5-1 with TRBJ2-6; 8 bases are a match to TRBD2. V trimming: 2 bases; J trimming: 0 bases; junction bases outside the gene matches: 13. Germline V gene data show CDR1 as SGHRS and CDR2 as YFSETQ. The CDR3 covers 20 residues. CDR3: CASSLTPGLAGFSGANVLTF. The CDR3 DNA is TGCGCCAGCAGCTTAACCCCGGGGCTAGCGGGCTTCTCTGGGGCCAACGTCCTGACTTTC.

This clone appeared a single time. V gene TRBV27 combines with J gene TRBJ1-5; TRBD1 matches 10 bases. The CDR3 is 19 residues long. Germline V lookup: CDR1 MNHEY, CDR2 SMNVEV (reference sequence). J gave up 0 bases and V 3 bases, and 11 bases lay outside the gene matches. The CDR3 here is CASSLGIPGQGFSNQPQHF. The DNA of the CDR3 is TGTGCCAGCAGTTTGGGGATACCGGGACAGGGGTTTAGCAATCAGCCCCAGCATTTT.

J is TRBJ2-3 and V is TRBV30; a weak D match, TRBD2 (6 bases). V gave up 6 bases and J gave up 10 bases, with 14 bases separating them. The germline CDR1 and CDR2 sequences are GTSNPN and SVGIG (reference sequence). The CDR3 has 11 residues. The CDR3 DNA sequence: TGTGCCTGCGGCCGGGAGTCTGCGCAGTATTTT. Protein: CACGRESAQYF.

V and J are TRBV3-1 (or the pseudogene TRBV3-2) and TRBJ1-2; 11 nucleotides align to TRBD1. Germline CDR1 reads LGHDT; CDR2 reads YNNKEL (reference sequence). The V gene end was trimmed by 3 bases and the J gene end by 4 bases; junction bases not matched to a gene: 4. The CDR3 spans 15 residues. In DNA, the CDR3 is TGTGCCAGCAGCCAGGGACAGGGGGGATTCTATGGCTACACCTTC. Its protein is CASSQGQGGFYGYTF.

The genes are TRBV29-1 and TRBJ2-2, with 7 bases lining up with TRBD2. The CDR3 covers 14 residues. The junction had 7 bases not matched to a gene; V was cut back by 5 bases and J by 4 bases. CDR1 and CDR2 (germline): SQVTM, ANQGSEA. CDR3 residues: CSVPLGGSTGELFF. As DNA, the CDR3 is TGCAGCGTTCCGCTCGGGGGGAGCACCGGGGAGCTGTTTTTT.

The chain uses TRBV2 and TRBJ2-7; TRBD2 might be the D (5 bases). The CDR3 runs to 10 residues. V shed 5 bases and J shed 7 bases, with 6 bases lying between them. Per germline, CDR1 SNHLY and CDR2 FYNNEI. This CDR3 reads CASSRGEQYF. The DNA of the CDR3 is TGTGCCAGCAGTAGAGGGGAGCAGTACTTC.

The V call is TRBV2, the J call TRBJ1-3; 8 positions agree with TRBD1. This CDR3 contains 14 residues. V lost 5 bases, J lost 3 bases, and 3 bases stayed unmatched. The germline gives CDR1 SNHLY, CDR2 FYNNEI. The CDR3 sequence is CASSRGQGGNTIYF. Here the CDR3 DNA reads TGTGCCAGCAGTAGAGGACAGGGTGGAAACACCATATATTTT. The variable domain in full, completed from reference TRBV2 and TRBJ1-3, reads EPEVTQTPSHQVTQMGQEVILRCVPISNHLYFYWYRQILGQKVEFLVSFYNNEISEKSEIFDDQFSVERPDGSNFTLKIRSTKLEDSAMYFCASSRGQGGNTIYFGEGSWLTVV.

J is TRBJ1-2 and V is TRBV27; 7 bases are a match to TRBD1. The CDR3 is 18 residues long. Germline assignment: CDR1 MNHEY and CDR2 SMNVEV (reference sequence). V dropped 3 bases and J dropped 2; count of bases not matched to a gene: 15. The CDR3 sequence is CASSFSGTAPTINYGYTF. For the CDR3, the DNA is TGTGCCAGCAGTTTCTCGGGGACAGCCCCAACTATCAACTATGGCTACACCTTC.

This chain uses TRBV15 with TRBJ1-4, with D possibly TRBD1 on 6 matching bases. The germline V gene encodes CDR1 LNHNV and CDR2 YYDKDF (reference sequence). The CDR3 has 15 amino acids. Trimming pared 0 bases from V and 8 bases from J, leaving 13 bases between. The CDR3 loop reads CATSRDGGRDEKLFF. In DNA form, the CDR3 reads TGTGCCACCAGCAGAGATGGGGGCAGGGACGAAAAACTGTTTTTT.

This chain uses TRBV19 with TRBJ2-6, with 7 bases that match TRBD1. The CDR3 length is 16 residues. Looked up from germline, CDR1 is LNHDA and CDR2 is SQIVND (reference sequence). Unmatched junction bases numbered 6, after V lost 4 bases and J lost 3 bases. The DNA for the CDR3 is TGTGCCAGTAGTAGACAGGGTAGTGGTGGGGCCAACGTCCTGACTTTC. Translating gives CASSRQGSGGANVLTF. Together with reference TRBV19 and TRBJ2-6, the CDR3 gives the full variable domain: DGGITQSPKYLFRKEGQNVTLSCEQNLNHDAMYWYRQDPGQGLRLIYYSQIVNDFQKGDIAEGYSVSREKKESFPLTVTSAQKNPTAFYLCASSRQGSGGANVLTFGAGSRLTVL.

As for this clone: Additional DNA sequences in this sample encode the identical CDR3. This chain links TRBV30 with TRBJ1-5; TRBD1 agrees at 9 bases. V was pared by 5 bases and J by 3 bases, with 2 bases of the junction left unmatched. The length of the CDR3 is 13 residues. Germline V lookup: CDR1 GTSNPN, CDR2 SVGIG (reference sequence). The CDR3 DNA reads as TGTGCCTGGGGACAGGGGACCAATCAGCCCCAGCATTTT. Translating it yields CAWGQGTNQPQHF. Full variable domain (rest looked up from reference TRBV30 and TRBJ1-5): SQTIHQWPATLVQPVGSPLSLECTVEGTSNPNLYWYRQAAGRGLQLLFYSVGIGQISSEVPQNLSASRPQDRQFILSSKKLLLSDSGFYLCAWGQGTNQPQHFGDGTRLSIL.

This clone appeared a single time. J is TRBJ2-2 and V is TRBV6-5; perhaps TRBD1 as D (6 bases). This CDR3 has 13 amino acids. CDR1 and CDR2 from the germline V gene are MNHEY and SVGAGI. V was clipped by 8 bases and J by 1 base, with 8 bases between them. CDR3 DNA: TGTGCCAGCCAGGGGCTGAACACCGGGGAGCTGTTTTTT. Translating gives CASQGLNTGELFF.

V usage is TRBV28 and J usage is TRBJ1-5; D unresolved. Trimming removed 1 base at V and 5 bases at J, with 9 bases between. This CDR3 has 14 amino acids. Per germline, CDR1 MDHEN and CDR2 SYDVKM. The CDR3 spells CASSLLGGHQPQHF. As DNA, the CDR3 is TGTGCCAGCAGTTTATTGGGAGGGCATCAGCCCCAGCATTTT.

The chain joins TRBV2 to TRBJ2-3; 11 bases align to TRBD2. The CDR3 sequence is 15 residues long. V dropped 6 bases and J dropped 6; count of bases not matched to a gene: 8. Germline V gene lookup returns CDR1 SNHLY and CDR2 FYNNEI. Here the CDR3 DNA reads TGTGCCAGCAGGGTACTAGCGGGAGCATCCGATACGCAGTATTTT. This encodes CASRVLAGASDTQYF.